The 19 T cell receptor beta chains given below trace back to one sample, sequenced in a study of blood T cell repertoires in COVID-19. Libraries were prepared by immunoSEQ multiplex PCR; TCRdb keeps only in-frame clonotypes and omits some of them. This sample yields some 220,000 clones, of which approximately 82% are seen a single time; 9.5% to 10% belongs to the top ten. The sequencing sample was made of peripheral blood. The receptors derive from a man between 45 and 60 years old with active or convalescent COVID-19.

This clone has only one observation. The CDR3 sequence: CASSLVGGGSSPLHF. Here the CDR3 DNA reads TGCGCCAGCAGCTTGGTTGGGGGAGGGAGTTCACCCCTCCACTTT. The chain recombines TRBV5-1 with TRBJ1-6; D perhaps matches TRBD1 (5 bases). Germline CDR1 and CDR2: SGHRS and YFSETQ. Trimming shortened V by 0 bases and J by 9 bases, and 13 bases separated the two germline ends. The CDR3 sequence is 15 residues long.

The chain's CDR3 is CASSQRVETQYF. The CDR3 region has the DNA TGTGCCAGCTCACAACGGGTTGAGACCCAGTACTTC. This chain joins TRBV18 and TRBJ2-5, with D unresolved. This CDR3 region has 12 residues. Trimming shortened V by 4 bases and J by 5 bases, and 8 bases separated the two germline ends. Looked up from germline, CDR1 is KGHSH and CDR2 is LQKENI.

The V call is TRBV27, the J call TRBJ2-7; 7 bases fit TRBD2. V gave up 2 bases and J gave up 4 bases; unmatched junction bases: 2. Germline CDR1 and CDR2: MNHEY and SMNVEV (reference sequence). This CDR3 is 13 amino acids long. In DNA form, the CDR3 reads TGTGCCAGCAGTTTAATGCGGGGGTACGAGCAGTACGTC. This encodes CASSLMRGYEQYV.

V usage is TRBV28 and J usage is TRBJ2-7, with 10 bases matching TRBD1. Trimming took 5 bases from V and 4 from J; bases not matched to a gene: 8. This CDR3 is built from 15 residues. The germline V gene encodes CDR1 MDHEN and CDR2 SYDVKM. CDR3 in amino acids: CASSDRGRRLYEQYF. In nucleotides, the CDR3 is TGTGCCAGCAGTGACAGGGGGCGCCGACTATACGAGCAGTACTTC. Looking up the rest from reference TRBV28 and TRBJ2-7 gives the full variable domain: DVKVTQSSRYLVKRTGEKVFLECVQDMDHENMFWYRQDPGLGLRLIYFSYDVKMKEKGDIPEGYSVSREKKERFSLILESASTNQTSMYLCASSDRGRRLYEQYFGPGTRLTVT.

This rearrangement joins TRBV12-3 or TRBV12-4 to TRBJ1-5; the D is unclear. Trimming stripped 4 bases from V and 4 bases from J, with 8 bases between. The CDR3 spans 13 residues. CDR3 DNA sequence: TGTGCCAGCAGTTGGGGAGGGAATCAGCCCCAGCATTTT. Encoded protein: CASSWGGNQPQHF.

The chain couples TRBV6-1 to TRBJ2-3; the D gene is possibly TRBD1 (7 bases). Germline CDR1 and CDR2: MNHNS and SASEGT. This CDR3 contains 19 residues. V lost 2 bases and J lost 0, with 21 bases in between. This chain's CDR3 is CASSEPPGGLYSSTDTQYF. In DNA, the CDR3 is TGTGCCAGCAGTGAACCACCAGGGGGGCTATACTCTAGCACAGATACGCAGTATTTT.

V is TRBV18 and J is TRBJ1-1; 7 nucleotides agree with TRBD1. Germline-derived CDR1 and CDR2 are KGHSH and LQKENI. The CDR3 runs to 15 residues. V lost 3 bases to trimming and J lost 12 bases; unmatched junction nucleotides: 16. The CDR3 reads CASSPAGGQGGFPFF. The DNA of the CDR3 is TGTGCCAGCTCACCGGCTGGAGGGCAGGGGGGTTTTCCTTTCTTT.

This chain uses TRBV3-1 (or the pseudogene TRBV3-2) with TRBJ1-1; D is unresolved. CDR1 LGHDT and CDR2 YNNKEL come from the germline V gene (reference sequence). Deletions cut 0 bases from V and 2 bases from J, with 4 bases between. The CDR3 spans 13 residues. CDR3 protein: CASSQDRNTEAFF. The CDR3 bases are TGTGCCAGCAGCCAAGACAGAAACACTGAAGCTTTCTTT.

The V call is TRBV4-1, the J call TRBJ2-6, with a weak D call TRBD2 (7 bases). The CDR3 has 17 residues. Per germline, CDR1 MGHRA and CDR2 YSYEKL. Deletions cut 2 bases from V and 9 bases from J, with 20 bases between. CDR3 bases: TGCGCCAGCAGCCAAATTGGGGGAGGGGGAGAACACAACGTCCTGACTTTC. The encoded protein is CASSQIGGGGEHNVLTF.

V usage is TRBV10-3 and J usage is TRBJ2-7; no definite D call. This CDR3 is built from 12 residues. Germline V CDR1 and CDR2: ENHRY, SYGVKD. V gave up 3 bases and J gave up 3 bases, with 6 bases separating them. The CDR3 DNA reads as TGTGCCATCAGTGAATCCGTCTACGAGCAGTACTTC. It yields the protein CAISESVYEQYF.

V is TRBV6-1 and J is TRBJ2-7, with TRBD2 matching 9 bases. The CDR3 has 15 amino acids. Germline V gene sequence: CDR1 MNHNS, CDR2 SASEGT. V gave up 1 base and J gave up 4 bases; unmatched junction bases: 5. Here the CDR3 DNA reads TGTGCCAGCAGTGAAGGGGCTAGCGGGGAGTACGAGCAGTACGTC. It translates to CASSEGASGEYEQYV.

The rearrangement links TRBV24-1 to TRBJ2-1, with TRBD2 identical over 14 bases. The germline gives CDR1 KGHDR, CDR2 SFDVKD. This CDR3 spans 17 amino acids. V shed 3 bases and J 2 bases; nucleotides not matched to a gene: 2. DNA for the CDR3: TGTGCCACCAGTGATAGGACTAGCGGGGGGCCCTACAATGAGCAGTTCTTC. This codes for CATSDRTSGGPYNEQFF.

This chain uses TRBV28 with TRBJ2-3; a weak D match, TRBD2 (6 bases). Deletions cut 6 bases from V and 5 bases from J, with 15 bases between. Per germline, CDR1 MDHEN and CDR2 SYDVKM. This CDR3 has 14 amino acids. In DNA, the CDR3 is TGTGCCAGCAGAGGGACTTTTCAAGGAGATACGCAGTATTTT. Translating gives CASRGTFQGDTQYF. Drawing the rest from reference TRBV28 and TRBJ2-3, the complete variable domain is DVKVTQSSRYLVKRTGEKVFLECVQDMDHENMFWYRQDPGLGLRLIYFSYDVKMKEKGDIPEGYSVSREKKERFSLILESASTNQTSMYLCASRGTFQGDTQYFGPGTRLTVL.

The chain employs TRBV7-2 and TRBJ2-3; the D gene is possibly TRBD1 (6 bases). V dropped 2 bases and J dropped 8 bases, with 8 bases sitting between them. Looked up from germline, CDR1 is SGHTA and CDR2 is FQGNSA. The CDR3 runs to 12 residues. CDR3 sequence: CASSLSQGTQYF. CDR3 DNA sequence: TGTGCCAGCAGCTTATCACAGGGTACGCAGTATTTT.

Only a few counts were recorded for this clone. The chain carries TRBV7-6 and TRBJ1-1; the match to TRBD1 covers 7 bases. The CDR3 length is 16 residues. The germline V gene has CDR1 SGHVS and CDR2 FNYEAQ. The V gene end was trimmed by 1 base and the J gene end by 1 base; junction bases not matched to a gene: 6. CDR3 loop: CASSLGIDRENTEAFF. CDR3 sequence (DNA): TGTGCCAGCAGCTTAGGGATAGACAGGGAGAACACTGAAGCTTTCTTT.

The genes are TRBV5-4 and TRBJ2-5; TRBD1 is a possible D gene (5 bases). Trimming left V 4 bases short and J 3 bases short, with 13 bases between. The CDR3 has 14 amino acids. The germline CDR1 and CDR2 sequences are SGHNT and YYREEE (reference sequence). The CDR3 loop is CASSLGVFEETQYF. The CDR3 bases are TGTGCCAGCAGCCTAGGGGTGTTCGAAGAGACCCAGTACTTC.

This rearrangement joins TRBV6-2 or TRBV6-3 to TRBJ1-4; perhaps TRBD1 as D (6 bases). Germline loops: CDR1 MNHEY, CDR2 SVGEGT. The CDR3 has 13 amino acids. The V end lost 0 bases, the J end lost 10 bases, and 9 bases lay between the germline ends. As DNA, the CDR3 is TGTGCCAGCAGTTACTCGAGGGGGGGAAAACTGTTTTTT. Protein product: CASSYSRGGKLFF.

J is TRBJ1-1 and V is TRBV18, with no clear D. The V gene's germline CDR1 is KGHSH and CDR2 LQKENI. The CDR3 runs 14 residues. V lost 3 bases and J lost 3, with 11 bases in between. The CDR3 DNA reads TGTGCCAGCTCACCTGGCGGGGTGGACACTGAAGCTTTCTTT. Its translation is CASSPGGVDTEAFF.

The gene calls are TRBV7-9 and TRBJ1-1, with 8 bases aligning to TRBD1. V shed 5 bases and J 4 bases; nucleotides not matched to a gene: 9. Germline V gives CDR1 SEHNR, CDR2 FQNEAQ (reference sequence). CDR3 length: 15 residues. CDR3 loop: CASSPQGAGVTEAFF. The CDR3 DNA follows: TGTGCCAGCAGCCCCCAGGGGGCTGGGGTCACTGAAGCTTTCTTT.